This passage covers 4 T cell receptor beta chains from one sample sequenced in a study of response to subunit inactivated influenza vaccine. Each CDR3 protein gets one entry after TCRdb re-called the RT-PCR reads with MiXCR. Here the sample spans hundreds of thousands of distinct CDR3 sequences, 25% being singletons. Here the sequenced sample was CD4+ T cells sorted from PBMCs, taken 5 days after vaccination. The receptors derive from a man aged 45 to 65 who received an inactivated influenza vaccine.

The CDR3 loop is CASRDRRGGYTF. In DNA, the CDR3 is TGTGCCAGCAGGGACCGCCGGGGTGGCTACACCTTC. The rearrangement links TRBV12-3 or TRBV12-4 to TRBJ1-2; D remains unclear. With 6 bases removed from V and 7 bases from J, the gap between germline ends came to 12 bases. The CDR3 has 12 amino acids.

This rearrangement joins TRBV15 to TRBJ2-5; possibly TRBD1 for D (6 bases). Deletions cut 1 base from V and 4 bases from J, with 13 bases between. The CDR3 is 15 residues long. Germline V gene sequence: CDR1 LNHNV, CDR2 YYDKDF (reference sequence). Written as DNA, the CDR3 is TGTGCCACCAGCAGAGGAGGCAGGGGTCGAGAGACCCAGTACTTC. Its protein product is CATSRGGRGRETQYF.

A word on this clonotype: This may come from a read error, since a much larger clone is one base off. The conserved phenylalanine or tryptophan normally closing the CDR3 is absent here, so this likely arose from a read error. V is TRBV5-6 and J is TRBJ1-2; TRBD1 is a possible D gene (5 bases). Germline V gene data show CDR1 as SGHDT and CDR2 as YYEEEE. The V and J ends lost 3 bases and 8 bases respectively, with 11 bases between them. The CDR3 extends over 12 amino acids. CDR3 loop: CASSSGTEGYTL. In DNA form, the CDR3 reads TGTGCCAGCAGCTCCGGGACGGAGGGCTACACCTTA.

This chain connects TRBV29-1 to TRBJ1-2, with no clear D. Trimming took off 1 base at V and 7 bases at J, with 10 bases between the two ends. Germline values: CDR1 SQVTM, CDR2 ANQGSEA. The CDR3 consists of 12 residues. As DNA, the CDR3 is TGCAGCGTTGAAGTGGCGGTATCTGGCTACACCTTC. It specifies CSVEVAVSGYTF.